The present T cell receptor (beta chain) was sequenced within a study of T cell changes during pregnancy in multiple sclerosis. Clones were sequenced by immunoSEQ multiplex PCR, and TCRdb holds only the in-frame ones, with some missing. The sample gives about 38,000 clones, more than 70% of which show up once; approximately 6.7% is in the top ten. This clone was found once. Germline V CDR1 and CDR2: LGHNA, YSLEER. V shed 2 bases and J shed 8 bases, with 12 bases lying between them. CDR3 length: 14 amino acids. Sequenced here: CD8+ T cells from peripheral blood mononuclear cells, sampled in the third trimester of pregnancy. The J gene is TRBJ2-2, the V gene TRBV4-3, with D maybe TRBD2 (5 bases). The origin of this receptor is a female donor with multiple sclerosis, enrolled in a pregnancy study. The DNA of the CDR3 is TGCGCCAGCAGCCAACCAGTCGGGGTTGGGGAGCTGTTTTTT. Amino acid sequence: CASSQPVGVGELFF.